This TCR beta chain was found in a study of T cell repertoires in cytomegalovirus infection. TCRdb re-called the reads with MiXCR, one entry per CDR3 protein. Of about 160,000 distinct CDR3 sequences in the sample, approximately 17% were seen once. The CDR3 spans 13 residues. Germline V gives CDR1 LNHDA, CDR2 SQIVND (reference sequence). With 5 bases removed from V and 0 bases from J, the gap between germline ends came to 7 bases. The sample comprised CD8+ T cells from PBMCs. The clonotype originates from a human donor in good health (CMV status not recorded). Some clones in this sample may be carry-over from other donors' samples. The chain combines TRBV19 with TRBJ1-1; D remains unclear. CDR3 amino acids: CASSEWMNTEAFF. Here the CDR3 DNA reads TGTGCCAGTAGTGAGTGGATGAACACTGAAGCTTTCTTT.